This TCR beta chain was captured by sequencing in a study of blood T cell repertoires in COVID-19. TCRdb's table, derived via immunoSEQ multiplex PCR, lists solely in-frame clones and lacks some. The sample has roughly 150,000 clones; 82% are singletons. The TCR was taken from a man aged 55 to 70 who had recovered from COVID-19. Sequencing was carried out using PBMCs or T cells enriched from blood (not recorded which).

As DNA, the CDR3 is TGTGCCAGCAGCAAGCTGACAGGGGGCGTGGGGCAGCCCCAGCATTTT. Amino acid sequence: CASSKLTGGVGQPQHF. V is TRBV21-1 and J is TRBJ1-5; the listed D gene, TRBD1, was not tested against the DNA. TRBV21-1 is a known pseudogene. The length of the CDR3 is 16 residues.